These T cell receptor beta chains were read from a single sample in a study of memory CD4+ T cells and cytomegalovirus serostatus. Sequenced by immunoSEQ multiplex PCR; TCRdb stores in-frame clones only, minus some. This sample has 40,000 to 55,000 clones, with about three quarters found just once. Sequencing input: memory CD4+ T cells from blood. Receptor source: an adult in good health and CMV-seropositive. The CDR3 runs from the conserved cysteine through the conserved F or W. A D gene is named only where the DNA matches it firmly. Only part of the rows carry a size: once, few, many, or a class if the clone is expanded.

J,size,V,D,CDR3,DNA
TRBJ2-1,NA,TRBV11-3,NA,CASSVAGGGSDEQFF,TGTGCCAGCAGCGTAGCAGGGGGGGGATCGGATGAGCAGTTCTTC
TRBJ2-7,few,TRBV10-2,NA,CASTGQYEQYF,TGCGCCAGCACGGGTCAATACGAGCAGTACTTC
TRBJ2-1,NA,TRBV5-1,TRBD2,CASSLGQAGGNEQFF,TGCGCCAGCAGCTTGGGCCAAGCGGGAGGCAATGAGCAGTTCTTC
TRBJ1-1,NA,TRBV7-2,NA,CASSFDGLDTEAFF,TGTGCCAGCAGTTTTGATGGACTCGACACTGAAGCTTTCTTT
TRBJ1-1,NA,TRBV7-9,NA,CASSLDMMNTEAFF,TGTGCCAGCAGCTTAGACATGATGAACACTGAAGCTTTCTTT
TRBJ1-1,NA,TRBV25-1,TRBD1,CASSPQPGQIEAFF,TGTGCCAGCAGCCCTCAGCCGGGACAGATTGAAGCTTTCTTT
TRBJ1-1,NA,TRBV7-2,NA,CASSPPIWQAFF,TGTGCCAGCAGCCCCCCAATCTGGCAGGCTTTCTTT
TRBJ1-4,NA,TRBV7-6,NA,CASSPGRTENEKLFF,TGTGCCAGCAGCCCGGGACGCACAGAGAATGAAAAACTGTTTTTT
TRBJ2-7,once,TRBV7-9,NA,CASSRLDAAYEQYF,TGTGCCAGCAGCCGACTGGACGCGGCCTACGAGCAGTACTTC
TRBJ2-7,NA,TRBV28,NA,CASSLGGTSYEQYF,TGTGCCAGCAGTTTAGGTGGTACTTCCTACGAGCAGTACTTC
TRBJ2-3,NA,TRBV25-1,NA,CASSYMTWGDTQYF,TGTGCCAGCAGTTATATGACCTGGGGAGATACGCAGTATTTT
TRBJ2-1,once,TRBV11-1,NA,CASSLELKRDEQFF,TGTGCCAGCAGCTTAGAATTAAAGCGTGATGAGCAGTTCTTC
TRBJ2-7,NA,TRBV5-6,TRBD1,CASSSDWGQLLYEQYF,TGTGCCAGCAGCTCGGACTGGGGACAGCTCCTCTACGAGCAGTACTTC
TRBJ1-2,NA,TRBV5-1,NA,CASSPGGGDGGGYTF,TGCGCCAGCAGCCCCGGTGGAGGGGACGGGGGGGGCTACACCTTC
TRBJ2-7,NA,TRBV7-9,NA,CGCGDGSYEQYF,TGTGGCTGTGGGGACGGATCCTACGAGCAGTACTTC
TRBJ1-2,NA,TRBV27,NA,CASSLNRDIGGYTF,TGTGCCAGCAGTTTAAATCGGGACATTGGTGGCTACACCTTC
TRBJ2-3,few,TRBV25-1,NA,CASSPTGHTDTQYF,TGTGCCAGCAGTCCGACAGGTCACACAGATACGCAGTATTTT
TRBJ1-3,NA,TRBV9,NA,CASSARTDAGNTIYF,TGTGCCAGCAGCGCCCGGACAGATGCTGGAAACACCATATATTTT
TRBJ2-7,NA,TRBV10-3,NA,CAISGQVGTYEQYF,TGTGCCATCAGTGGGCAGGTGGGCACCTACGAGCAGTACTTC
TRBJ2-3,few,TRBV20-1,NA,CSATTSNTQYF,TGCAGTGCAACGACCTCTAATACGCAGTATTTT
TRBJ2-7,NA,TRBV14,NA,CASSVLRARAYEQYF,TGTGCCAGCAGCGTACTGCGGGCGCGGGCCTACGAGCAGTACTTC
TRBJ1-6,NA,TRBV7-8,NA,CASSLALGDNSPLHF,TGTGCCAGCAGCTTAGCTTTGGGTGACAATTCACCCCTCCACTTT
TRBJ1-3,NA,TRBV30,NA,CACELSGNTIYF,TGTGCCTGCGAGTTGTCTGGAAACACCATATATTTT
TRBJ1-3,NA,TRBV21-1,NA,CASSIPDLPTLSGNTIYF,TGTGCCAGCAGCATCCCGGACCTCCCCACTCTCTCTGGAAACACCATATATTTT
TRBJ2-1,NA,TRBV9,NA,CASSVLGSGSYNEQFF,TGTGCCAGCAGCGTGCTGGGGTCAGGCTCCTACAATGAGCAGTTCTTC
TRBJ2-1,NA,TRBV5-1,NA,CASSLGPVNEQFF,TGCGCCAGCAGCTTGGGACCCGTGAATGAGCAGTTCTTC
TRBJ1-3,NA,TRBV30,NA,CAWGGISGNTIYF,TGTGCCTGGGGAGGGATCTCTGGAAACACCATATATTTT
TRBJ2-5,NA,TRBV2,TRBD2,CASSAGLGYQETQYF,TGTGCCAGCAGCGCGGGACTAGGGTACCAAGAGACCCAGTACTTC
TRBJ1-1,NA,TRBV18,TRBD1,CASSPLGRMTGGRGTEAFF,TGTGCCAGCTCACCACTGGGGCGTATGACAGGGGGACGGGGCACTGAAGCTTTCTTT
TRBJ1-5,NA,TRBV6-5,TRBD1,CASRQGAVSNQPQHF,TGTGCCAGCAGACAGGGGGCAGTTTCAAATCAGCCCCAGCATTTT
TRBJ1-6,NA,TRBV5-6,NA,CASSLEGGRRVSALHF,TGTGCCAGCAGCTTGGAGGGGGGCCGCCGGGTTTCGGCCCTCCACTTT
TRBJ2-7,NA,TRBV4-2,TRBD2,CASSLLAGSRVQYF,TGTGCCAGCAGCCTACTAGCGGGGAGCCGAGTGCAGTACTTC
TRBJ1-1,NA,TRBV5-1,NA,CASSFRENTEAFF,TGCGCCAGCAGCTTCAGGGAAAACACTGAAGCTTTCTTT
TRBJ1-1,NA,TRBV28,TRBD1,CASTPGTGRFEAFF,TGTGCCAGCACCCCCGGGACAGGGAGATTTGAAGCTTTCTTT
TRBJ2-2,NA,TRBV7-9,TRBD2,CASSRGLAGVLNTGELFF,TGTGCCAGCAGCCGGGGACTAGCGGGGGTCCTGAACACCGGGGAGCTGTTTTTT
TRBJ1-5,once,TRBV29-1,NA,CSATLTGQPQHF,TGCAGCGCTACACTAACGGGACAGCCCCAGCATTTT
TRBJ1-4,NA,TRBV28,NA,CASSSPRGGDEKLFF,TGTGCCAGCAGTTCCCCGCGGGGGGGGGATGAAAAACTGTTTTTT
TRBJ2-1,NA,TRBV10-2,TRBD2,CASSDPGLAGASSEQFF,TGCGCCAGCAGTGACCCGGGACTAGCGGGGGCCTCCAGCGAGCAGTTCTTC
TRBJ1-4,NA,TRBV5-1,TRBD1,CASSQDREGEKLFF,TGCGCCAGCAGCCAGGACAGGGAAGGTGAAAAACTGTTTTTT
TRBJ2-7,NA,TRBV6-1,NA,CASSEGWSGHEQYF,TGTGCCAGCAGTGAAGGATGGTCGGGCCACGAGCAGTACTTC
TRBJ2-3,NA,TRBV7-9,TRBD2,CASSPAGGRAGDTQYF,TGTGCCAGCAGCCCAGCGGGCGGGAGGGCCGGAGATACGCAGTATTTT
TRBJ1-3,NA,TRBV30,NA,CACPDRYSGNTIYF,TGTGCCTGTCCTGATCGGTACTCTGGAAACACCATATATTTT
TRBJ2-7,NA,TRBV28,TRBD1,CASSFLGQGGEQYF,TGTGCCAGCAGTTTTTTGGGACAGGGGGGCGAGCAGTACTTC
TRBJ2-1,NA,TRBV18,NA,CASSPLPSDSYNEQFF,TGTGCCAGCTCTCCCCTTCCTAGCGACTCCTACAATGAGCAGTTCTTC
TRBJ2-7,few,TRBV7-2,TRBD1,CASSATGTGIGDF,TGTGCCAGCAGCGCCACCGGGACAGGGATAGGAGACTTC
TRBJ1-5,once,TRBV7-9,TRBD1,CASSSLQGAGNQPQHF,TGTGCCAGCAGCTCCCTACAGGGGGCCGGCAATCAGCCCCAGCATTTT
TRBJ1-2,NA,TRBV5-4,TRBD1,CASSLVGPGQDFYGYTF,TGTGCCAGCAGCTTGGTGGGGCCGGGACAGGATTTCTATGGCTACACCTTC
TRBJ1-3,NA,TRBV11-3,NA,CASSLVFWGAPGNTIYF,TGTGCCAGCAGCTTAGTTTTTTGGGGGGCGCCTGGAAACACCATATATTTT
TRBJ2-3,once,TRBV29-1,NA,CSVGDGTDTQYF,TGCAGCGTTGGGGACGGCACAGATACGCAGTATTTT
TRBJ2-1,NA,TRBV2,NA,CASSELTSTYNEQFF,TGTGCCAGCAGTGAATTAACTAGCACCTACAATGAGCAGTTCTTC
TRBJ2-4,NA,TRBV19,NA,CASSRSGDLAKNIQYF,TGTGCCAGTAGTCGGTCAGGGGACCTGGCCAAAAACATTCAGTACTTC
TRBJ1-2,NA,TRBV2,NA,CASSVPGEDGYTF,TGTGCCAGCAGTGTCCCGGGGGAAGATGGCTACACCTTC
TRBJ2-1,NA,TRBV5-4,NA,CASSPGRAGYNEQFF,TGTGCCAGCAGCCCTGGCAGGGCGGGCTACAATGAGCAGTTCTTC
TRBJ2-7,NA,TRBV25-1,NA,CASSGHYTTVQYF,TGTGCCAGCAGTGGCCACTACACTACGGTGCAGTACTTC
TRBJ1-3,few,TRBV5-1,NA,CASSSGTHGNTIYF,TGCGCCAGCAGCTCCGGGACACATGGAAACACCATATATTTT